This T cell receptor beta chain was sequenced during a study of T cell repertoires and HLA-DP antigens. Data came from immunoSEQ multiplex PCR; TCRdb stores just in-frame clones and leaves some out. The sample lists over 100,000 clones, almost 95% occurring once. The CDR3 totals 16 residues. Germline-derived CDR1 and CDR2 are MNHEY and SVGAGI. The ends were cut back, 2 bases at V and 2 bases at J, with 13 bases in the middle. Comments on this clone: Its antigen remains unidentified.

The V and J genes are TRBV6-5 and TRBJ2-4; D not resolved. The sample was CD4+ T cells from PBMCs. This sequence originates from a woman in her late teens or twenties in good health and CMV-seronegative. The CDR3 DNA sequence: TGTGCCAGCAGTTACAATCCCGCAGCCTCCAAAAACATTCAGTACTTC. As protein: CASSYNPAASKNIQYF.